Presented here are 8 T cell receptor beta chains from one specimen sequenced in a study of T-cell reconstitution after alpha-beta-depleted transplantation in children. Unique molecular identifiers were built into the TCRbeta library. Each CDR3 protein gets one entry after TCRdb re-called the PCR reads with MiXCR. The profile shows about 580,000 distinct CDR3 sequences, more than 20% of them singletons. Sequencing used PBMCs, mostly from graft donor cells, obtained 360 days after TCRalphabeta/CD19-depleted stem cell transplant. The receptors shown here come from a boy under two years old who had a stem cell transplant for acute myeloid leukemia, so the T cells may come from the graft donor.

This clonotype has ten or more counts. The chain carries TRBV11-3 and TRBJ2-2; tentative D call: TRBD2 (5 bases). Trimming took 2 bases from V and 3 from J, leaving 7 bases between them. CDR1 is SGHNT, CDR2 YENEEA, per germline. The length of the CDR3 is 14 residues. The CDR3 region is CASSLWEYTGELFF. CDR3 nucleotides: TGTGCCAGCAGCTTATGGGAGTACACCGGGGAGCTGTTTTTT.

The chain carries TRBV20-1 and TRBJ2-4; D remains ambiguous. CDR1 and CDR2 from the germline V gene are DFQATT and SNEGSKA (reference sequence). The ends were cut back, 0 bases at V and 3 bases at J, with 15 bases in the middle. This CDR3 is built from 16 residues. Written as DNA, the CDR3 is TGCAGTGCTAGAGAGGCGGTAGTCGGCAACAAAAACATTCAGTACTTC. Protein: CSAREAVVGNKNIQYF.

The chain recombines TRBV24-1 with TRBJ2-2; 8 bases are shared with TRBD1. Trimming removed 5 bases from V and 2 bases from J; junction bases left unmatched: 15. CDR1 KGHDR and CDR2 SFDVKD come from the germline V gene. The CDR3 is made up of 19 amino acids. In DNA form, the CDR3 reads TGTGCCACCAGTGGGGGAGGAGGACAGGGAATTTTCAACACCGGGGAGCTGTTTTTT. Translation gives CATSGGGGQGIFNTGELFF.

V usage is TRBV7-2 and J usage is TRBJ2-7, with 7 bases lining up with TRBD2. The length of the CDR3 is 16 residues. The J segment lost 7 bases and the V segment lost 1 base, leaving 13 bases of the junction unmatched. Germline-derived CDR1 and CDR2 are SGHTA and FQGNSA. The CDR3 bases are TGTGCCAGCAGCTTAGTGATGGGGCCCTGGGGGGGAGAGCAGTACTTC. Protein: CASSLVMGPWGGEQYF.

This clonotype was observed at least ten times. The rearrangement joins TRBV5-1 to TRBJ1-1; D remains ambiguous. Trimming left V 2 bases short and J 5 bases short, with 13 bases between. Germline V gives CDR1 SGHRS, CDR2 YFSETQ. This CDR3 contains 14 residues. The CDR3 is CASSFWGVRTEAFF. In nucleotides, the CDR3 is TGCGCCAGCAGCTTCTGGGGAGTTCGGACTGAAGCTTTCTTT.

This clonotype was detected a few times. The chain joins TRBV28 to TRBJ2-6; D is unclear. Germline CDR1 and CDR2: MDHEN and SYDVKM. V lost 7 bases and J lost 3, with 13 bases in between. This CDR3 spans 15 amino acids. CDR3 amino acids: CASTSWLVGANVLTF. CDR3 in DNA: TGTGCCAGCACTTCGTGGTTAGTTGGGGCCAACGTCCTGACTTTC.

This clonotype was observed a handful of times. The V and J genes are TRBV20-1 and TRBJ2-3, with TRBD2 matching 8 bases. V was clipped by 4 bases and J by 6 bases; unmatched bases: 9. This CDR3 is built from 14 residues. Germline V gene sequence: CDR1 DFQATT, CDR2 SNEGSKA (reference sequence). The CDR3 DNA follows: TGCAGTGCTATCGGGGGGGCCCAGGCGGATACGCAGTATTTT. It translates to CSAIGGAQADTQYF.

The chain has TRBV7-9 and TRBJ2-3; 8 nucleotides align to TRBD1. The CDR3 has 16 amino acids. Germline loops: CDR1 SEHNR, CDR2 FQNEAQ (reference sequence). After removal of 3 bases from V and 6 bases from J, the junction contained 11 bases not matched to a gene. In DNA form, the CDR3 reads TGTGCCAGCAGCTTGAGCCGGGACAGGATCTCCGATACGCAGTATTTT. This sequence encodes CASSLSRDRISDTQYF. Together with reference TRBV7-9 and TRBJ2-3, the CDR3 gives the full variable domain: DTGVSQNPRHKITKRGQNVTFRCDPISEHNRLYWYRQTLGQGPEFLTYFQNEAQLEKSRLLSDRFSAERPKGSFSTLEIQRTEQGDSAMYLCASSLSRDRISDTQYFGPGTRLTVL.